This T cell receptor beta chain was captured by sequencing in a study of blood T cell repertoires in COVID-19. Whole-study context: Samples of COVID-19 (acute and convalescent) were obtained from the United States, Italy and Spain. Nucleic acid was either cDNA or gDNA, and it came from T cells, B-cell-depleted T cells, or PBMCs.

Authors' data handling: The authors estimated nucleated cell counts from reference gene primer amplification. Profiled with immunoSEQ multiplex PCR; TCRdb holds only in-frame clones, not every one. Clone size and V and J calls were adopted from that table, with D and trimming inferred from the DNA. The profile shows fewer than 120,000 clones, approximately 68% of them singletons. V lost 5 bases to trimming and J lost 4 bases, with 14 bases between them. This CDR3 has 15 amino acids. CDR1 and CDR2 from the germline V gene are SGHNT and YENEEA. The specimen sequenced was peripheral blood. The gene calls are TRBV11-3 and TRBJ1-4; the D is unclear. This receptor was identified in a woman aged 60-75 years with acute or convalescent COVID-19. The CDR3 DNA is TGTGCCAGCAGCCTAGGAGGACGGGATAATGAAAAACTGTTTTTT. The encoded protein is CASSLGGRDNEKLFF.